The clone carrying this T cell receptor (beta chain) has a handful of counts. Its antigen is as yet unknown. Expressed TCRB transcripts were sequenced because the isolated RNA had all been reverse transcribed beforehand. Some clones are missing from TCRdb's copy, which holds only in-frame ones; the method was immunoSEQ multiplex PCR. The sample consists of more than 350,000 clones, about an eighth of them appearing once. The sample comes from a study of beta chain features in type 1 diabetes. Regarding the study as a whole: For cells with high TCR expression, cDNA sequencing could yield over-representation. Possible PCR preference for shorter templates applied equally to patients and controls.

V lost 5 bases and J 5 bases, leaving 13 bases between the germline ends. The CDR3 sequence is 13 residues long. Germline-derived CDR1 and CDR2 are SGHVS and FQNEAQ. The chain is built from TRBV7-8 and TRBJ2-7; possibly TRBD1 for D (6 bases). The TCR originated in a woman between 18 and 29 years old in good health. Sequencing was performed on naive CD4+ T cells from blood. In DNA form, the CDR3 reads TGTGCCAGCAGCCTCCGGACAGCTCACGAGCAGTACGTC. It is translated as CASSLRTAHEQYV.